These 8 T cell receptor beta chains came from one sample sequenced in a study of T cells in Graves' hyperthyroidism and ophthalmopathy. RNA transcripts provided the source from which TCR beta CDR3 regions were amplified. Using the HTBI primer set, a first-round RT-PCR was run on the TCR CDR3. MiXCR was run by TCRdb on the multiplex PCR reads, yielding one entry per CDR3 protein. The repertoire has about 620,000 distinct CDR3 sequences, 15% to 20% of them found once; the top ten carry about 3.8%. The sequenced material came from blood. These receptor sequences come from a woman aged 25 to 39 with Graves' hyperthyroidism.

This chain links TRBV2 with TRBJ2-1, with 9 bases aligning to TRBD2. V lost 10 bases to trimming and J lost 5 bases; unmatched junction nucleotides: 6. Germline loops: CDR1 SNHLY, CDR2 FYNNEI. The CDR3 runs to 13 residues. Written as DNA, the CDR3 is TGTGCCACCCGACTAGCGGTTAACAATGAGCAGTTCTTC. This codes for CATRLAVNNEQFF. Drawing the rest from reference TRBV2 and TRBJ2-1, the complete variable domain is EPEVTQTPSHQVTQMGQEVILRCVPISNHLYFYWYRQILGQKVEFLVSFYNNEISEKSEIFDDQFSVERPDGSNFTLKIRSTKLEDSAMYFCATRLAVNNEQFFGPGTRLTVL.

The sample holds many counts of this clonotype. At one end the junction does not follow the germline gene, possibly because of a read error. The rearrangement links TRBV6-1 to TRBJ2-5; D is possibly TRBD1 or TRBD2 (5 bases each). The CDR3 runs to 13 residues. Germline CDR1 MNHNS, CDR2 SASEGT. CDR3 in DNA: TGTGCCAGCAGCGAAGGGACGGAAGAGACCCAGTACTTC. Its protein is CASSEGTEETQYF.

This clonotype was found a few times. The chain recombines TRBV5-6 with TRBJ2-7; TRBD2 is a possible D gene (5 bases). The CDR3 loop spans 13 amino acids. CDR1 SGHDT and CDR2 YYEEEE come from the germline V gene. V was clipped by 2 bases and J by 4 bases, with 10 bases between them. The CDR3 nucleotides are TGTGCCAGCAGCTTATTGAGGGAATACGAGCAGTACTTC. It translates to CASSLLREYEQYF. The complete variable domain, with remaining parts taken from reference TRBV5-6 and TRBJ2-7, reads DAGVTQSPTHLIKTRGQQVTLRCSPKSGHDTVSWYQQALGQGPQFIFQYYEEEERQRGNFPDRFSGHQFPNYSSELNVNALLLGDSALYLCASSLLREYEQYFGPGTRLTVT.

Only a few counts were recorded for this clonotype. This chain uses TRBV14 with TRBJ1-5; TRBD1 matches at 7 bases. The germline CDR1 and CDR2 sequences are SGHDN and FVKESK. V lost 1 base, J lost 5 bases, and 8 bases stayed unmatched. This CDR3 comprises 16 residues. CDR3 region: CASSQGTDRVDQPQHF. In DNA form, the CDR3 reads TGTGCCAGCAGCCAAGGGACAGACAGGGTGGATCAGCCCCAGCATTTT.

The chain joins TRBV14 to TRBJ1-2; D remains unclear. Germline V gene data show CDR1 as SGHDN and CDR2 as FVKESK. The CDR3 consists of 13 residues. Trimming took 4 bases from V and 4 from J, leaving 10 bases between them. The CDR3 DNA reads TGTGCCAGCAGCCGAGACCAAGGCTATGGCTACACCTTC. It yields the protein CASSRDQGYGYTF.

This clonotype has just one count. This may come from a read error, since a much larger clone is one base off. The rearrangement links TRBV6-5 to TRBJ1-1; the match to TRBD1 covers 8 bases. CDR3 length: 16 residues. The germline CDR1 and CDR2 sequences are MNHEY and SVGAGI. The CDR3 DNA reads TGTGTCAGCAGTTTGGGGACAGGACACGTACGGGCTGAAGCTTTCTTT. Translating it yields CVSSLGTGHVRAEAFF.

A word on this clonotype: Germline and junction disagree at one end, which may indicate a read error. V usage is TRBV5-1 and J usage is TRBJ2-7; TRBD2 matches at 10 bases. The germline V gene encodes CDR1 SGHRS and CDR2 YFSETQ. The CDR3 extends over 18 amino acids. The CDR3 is CASSLPPGVSGRLYEQYF. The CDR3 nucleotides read TGTGCCAGCAGCTTGCCTCCAGGGGTTAGCGGGAGGCTCTACGAGCAGTACTTC. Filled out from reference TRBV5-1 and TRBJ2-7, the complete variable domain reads KAGVTQTPRYLIKTRGQQVTLSCSPISGHRSVSWYQQTPGQGLQFLFEYFSETQRNKGNFPGRFSGRQFSNSRSEMNVSTLELGDSALYLCASSLPPGVSGRLYEQYFGPGTRLTVT.

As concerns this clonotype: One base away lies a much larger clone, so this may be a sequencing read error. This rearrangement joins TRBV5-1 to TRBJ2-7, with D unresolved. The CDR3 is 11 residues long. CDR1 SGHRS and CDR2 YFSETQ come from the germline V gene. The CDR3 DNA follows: TGTGCCAGCAGCCGCGATGAAGAGCAGTACTTC. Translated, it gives CASSRDEEQYF.